These 19 T cell receptor beta chains originate from one sample sequenced in a study of shared clonotypes between healthy human individuals. Measured with immunoSEQ multiplex PCR; TCRdb has only the in-frame clones, and not every one. The sample carries roughly 1.5 million clones, approximately 98% recorded once. The sequencing input was naive CD4+ T cells sorted from blood. Subset denoted: CD45RA+ positively selected. Source of these receptors: a man aged 25 to 40 in good health.

The gene calls are TRBV7-6 and TRBJ2-2; D ambiguous. The CDR3 contains 14 residues. CDR1 and CDR2 from the germline V gene are SGHVS and FNYEAQ. The V end lost 0 bases, the J end lost 2 bases, and 4 bases lay between the germline ends. CDR3 region: CASSLAENTGELFF. For the CDR3, the DNA is TGTGCCAGCAGCTTAGCCGAAAACACCGGGGAGCTGTTTTTT.

This clone appeared a single time. The V and J genes are TRBV11-2 and TRBJ2-3; tentative D call: TRBD2 (5 bases). Germline-derived CDR1 and CDR2 are SGHAT and FQNNGV. The ends were cut back, 3 bases at V and 2 bases at J, with 9 bases in the middle. The CDR3 runs to 14 residues. The CDR3 is CASSLDWITDTQYF. CDR3 nucleotide sequence: TGTGCCAGCAGCTTGGACTGGATCACAGATACGCAGTATTTT. The full variable domain, in which reference TRBV11-2 and TRBJ2-3 provide the parts outside the CDR3, is EAGVAQSPRYKIIEKRQSVAFWCNPISGHATLYWYQQILGQGPKLLIQFQNNGVVDDSQLPKDRFSAERLKGVDSTLKIQPAKLEDSAVYLCASSLDWITDTQYFGPGTRLTVL.

As to this clone: The same CDR3 can be traced to other DNA sequences in this sample. The rearrangement links TRBV25-1 to TRBJ2-7, with no clear D. CDR1 and CDR2 from the germline V gene are MGHDK and SYGVNS. This CDR3 has 11 residues. Deletions cut 1 base from V and 13 bases from J, with 11 bases between. The CDR3 region has the DNA TGTGCCAGCAGTGAATTAAGGCGGCCATACTTC. Its protein product is CASSELRRPYF.

The chain employs TRBV5-1 and TRBJ1-1; D ambiguous. Per germline, CDR1 SGHRS and CDR2 YFSETQ. With 5 bases removed from V and 1 base from J, the gap between germline ends came to 27 bases. This CDR3 has 19 residues. The CDR3 protein is CASSSLKSLRGRENTEAFF. CDR3 in DNA: TGCGCCAGCAGTTCACTAAAATCTTTGCGGGGTAGAGAGAACACTGAAGCTTTCTTT.

Concerning this clone itself: The junction does not match germline at one end; this may be a read error. The V and J genes are TRBV7-7 and TRBJ1-1, with no clear D. The CDR3 has 16 residues. Germline lookup yields CDR1 SSHAT and CDR2 FNYEAQ (reference sequence). The CDR3 coding sequence is TGTGCTAGCAGCTTCAGGCAGACCTTAATGAACACTGAAGCTTTCTTT. It specifies CASSFRQTLMNTEAFF.

V gene TRBV7-2 combines with J gene TRBJ2-4; 7 nucleotides match TRBD2. CDR3 size: 16 residues. Germline V gives CDR1 SGHTA, CDR2 FQGNSA. The V gene end was trimmed by 1 base and the J gene end by 1 base; junction bases not matched to a gene: 4. The CDR3 sequence is CASSLEAGAAKNIQYF. Here the CDR3 DNA reads TGTGCCAGCAGCTTAGAGGCGGGAGCCGCCAAAAACATTCAGTACTTC.

The chain recombines TRBV5-4 with TRBJ2-7; 11 bases line up with TRBD2. The V segment lost 3 bases and the J segment 6 bases; nucleotides outside the gene matches: 11. From germline, CDR1 is SGHNT and CDR2 YYREEE (reference sequence). There are 16 residues in the CDR3. The CDR3 nucleotides read TGTGCCAGCAGCTCCCATACTAGCGGGAGATCCGGCGAGCAGTACTTC. It translates to CASSSHTSGRSGEQYF.

The chain links TRBV9 to TRBJ2-1, with TRBD2 matching 11 bases. The germline gives CDR1 SGDLS, CDR2 YYNGEE. CDR3 length: 15 amino acids. V lost 4 bases to trimming and J lost 4 bases; unmatched junction nucleotides: 4. CDR3 bases: TGTGCCAGCAGCTCCCGACTAGCGGGGTACAATGAGCAGTTCTTC. Protein: CASSSRLAGYNEQFF.

The CDR3 nucleotides are TGTGCCAGCTCACCGGCCGCGATGGGGACCCAGTACTTC. Translating it yields CASSPAAMGTQYF. The chain has TRBV9 and TRBJ2-5; D is unclear. The CDR3 is made up of 13 amino acids. Trimming stripped 7 bases from V and 7 bases from J, with 17 bases between. CDR1 and CDR2 (germline): SGDLS, YYNGEE.

This clone was found once. The chain employs TRBV15 and TRBJ2-6, with D perhaps given as TRBD1 or TRBD2 (6 bases each). The CDR3 loop spans 17 amino acids. Germline V CDR1 and CDR2: LNHNV, YYDKDF (reference sequence). Trimming took off 0 bases at V and 2 bases at J, with 11 bases between the two ends. The CDR3 loop is CATSRERRGAGANVLTF. In nucleotides, the CDR3 is TGTGCCACCAGCAGAGAGAGGAGGGGGGCTGGGGCCAACGTCCTGACTTTC.

The chain uses TRBV11-3 and TRBJ2-1; the match to TRBD2 covers 8 bases. Germline-derived CDR1 and CDR2 are SGHNT and YENEEA. The CDR3 is 18 residues long. The V gene end was trimmed by 5 bases and the J gene end by 0 bases; junction bases not matched to a gene: 12. The CDR3 loop reads CASSPNAGGGSSYNEQFF. CDR3 DNA sequence: TGTGCCAGCAGCCCTAACGCGGGCGGGGGGAGCTCCTACAATGAGCAGTTCTTC.

This clone was picked up one time. The chain carries TRBV12-5 and TRBJ2-1; D call uncertain. Germline CDR1 is LGHNT and CDR2 is FRNRAP. V gave up 2 bases and J gave up 9 bases, with 8 bases separating them. This CDR3 is 12 amino acids long. CDR3: CASGLKFGEQFF. The CDR3 DNA is TGTGCTAGTGGTTTGAAGTTCGGTGAGCAGTTCTTC.

The chain carries TRBV9 and TRBJ1-1; possible D gene TRBD1, 5 bases. Germline-derived CDR1 and CDR2 are SGDLS and YYNGEE. V was trimmed by 1 base and J by 7 bases, leaving 14 bases between them. The CDR3 consists of 14 residues. CDR3 sequence reads: CASSVSSWQGEAFF. For the CDR3, the DNA is TGTGCCAGCAGCGTAAGTTCTTGGCAGGGTGAAGCTTTCTTT.

This rearrangement joins TRBV5-5 to TRBJ2-1; D not resolved. The V gene's germline CDR1 is SGHKS and CDR2 YYEKEE (reference sequence). This CDR3 has 17 amino acids. Trimming took off 1 base at V and 4 bases at J, with 18 bases between the two ends. CDR3 region: CASSLYLTTPLYNEQFF. The CDR3 DNA sequence: TGTGCCAGCAGCTTGTACCTTACTACACCTCTTTACAATGAGCAGTTCTTC. The entire variable domain, with the rest obtained from reference TRBV5-5 and TRBJ2-1, is as follows: DAGVTQSPTHLIKTRGQQVTLRCSPISGHKSVSWYQQVLGQGPQFIFQYYEKEERGRGNFPDRFSARQFPNYSSELNVNALLLGDSALYLCASSLYLTTPLYNEQFFGPGTRLTVL.

Worth noting for this clone: The same CDR3 can be traced to other DNA sequences in this sample. The rearrangement uses TRBV18 and TRBJ2-5, with 9 bases that match TRBD1. Germline CDR1 KGHSH, CDR2 LQKENI. The V and J ends lost 3 bases and 1 base, in that order; junction bases with no gene match: 0. This CDR3 has 14 residues. In DNA, the CDR3 is TGTGCCAGCTCACCGACAGGGGGCCAAGAGACCCAGTACTTC. The encoded protein is CASSPTGGQETQYF.

CDR3 sequence (DNA): TGTGCCAGCAGCGCGGGTTACTTGTTCGGGACTAGAGTCCCTGAGCAGTTCTTC. Its translation: CASSAGYLFGTRVPEQFF. The rearrangement uses TRBV7-9 and TRBJ2-1; 8 bases are shared with TRBD2. CDR1 and CDR2 from the germline V gene are SEHNR and FQNEAQ (reference sequence). The length of the CDR3 is 18 residues. Trimming removed 5 bases from V and 9 bases from J; junction bases left unmatched: 21.

This chain uses TRBV7-6 with TRBJ2-7; no reliable D call. Trimming took 6 bases from V and 3 from J, leaving 15 bases between them. Germline V CDR1 and CDR2: SGHVS, FNYEAQ. The CDR3 has 14 amino acids. The CDR3 spells CASSRFSQNYEQYF. CDR3 bases: TGTGCCAGCAGTCGGTTCTCACAGAACTACGAGCAGTACTTC.

The CDR3 is CASSVSVHWADTQYF. CDR3 in DNA: TGTGCCAGCAGCGTATCGGTCCATTGGGCAGATACGCAGTATTTT. V is TRBV9 and J is TRBJ2-3; D gene uncertain. V was pared by 1 base and J by 4 bases, with 13 bases between. There are 15 residues in the CDR3. Per the germline V gene, CDR1 is SGDLS and CDR2 is YYNGEE.

The chain recombines TRBV19 with TRBJ1-1; weak D call: TRBD1 (5 bases). Trimming shortened V by 5 bases and J by 0 bases, and 10 bases separated the two germline ends. Per germline, CDR1 LNHDA and CDR2 SQIVND (reference sequence). The CDR3 has 14 residues. Written as DNA, the CDR3 is TGTGCCAGTAGTCGGGACCTACTGAACACTGAAGCTTTCTTT. It is translated as CASSRDLLNTEAFF.